Here is one T cell receptor (beta chain) with its context. Its antigen is unknown. Germline assignment: CDR1 LGHNT and CDR2 FRNRAP. Unmatched junction bases numbered 5, after V lost 6 bases and J lost 7 bases. The CDR3 sequence is 12 residues long. PCR used 60 Vbeta primers and 13 Jbeta primers. Clones were sequenced by immunoSEQ multiplex PCR, and TCRdb holds only the in-frame ones, with some missing. The sample yields 100,000 to 150,000 clones, around 80% seen once. The entry originates in a study of cytomegalovirus exposure and HLA in healthy donors. Study results and caveats: HLA allele associations emerged for fewer than 20,000 TCR beta sequences in a later analysis, at 0.05 false discovery rate. For most subjects, TCR beta sequences were reported to predict HLA-A and HLA-B alleles with accuracy. TRBV6-2, TRBV6-3 and some other V segments were excluded as indistinguishable. Within an earlier analysis, most TCR beta V segments proved productive either about 90% or about 30% of the time.

Source material: PBMCs. This TCR was sampled from a woman in her fifties or sixties in good health and CMV-seropositive. This chain joins TRBV12-5 and TRBJ2-7; TRBD1 matches at 8 bases. CDR3 sequence (DNA): TGTGCTAGTGGACGGACAGGGCGGGAGCAGTACTTC. It yields the protein CASGRTGREQYF.